This T cell receptor beta chain was obtained from a study of blood T cell repertoires in COVID-19. On the study more broadly: The samples span acute and convalescent COVID-19 from the United States, Italy and Spain. The cDNA or gDNA used as material had been derived from T cells, B-cell-depleted T cells, or PBMCs.

This clone turned up a few times. Here immunoSEQ multiplex PCR was the method, and the copy in TCRdb shows in-frame clones only, minus some. This table holds 200,000 to 250,000 clones, less than 85% found once. This TCR derives from a woman in her seventies with acute or convalescent COVID-19. The sequenced material came from peripheral blood.

Here the CDR3 DNA reads TGTGCCAGCAGCCGCGGGAGGGGCTCGAGGGAGCAGTACGTC. It translates to CASSRGRGSREQYV. The chain employs TRBV11-2 and TRBJ2-7; 9 bases agree with TRBD2. Germline CDR1 is SGHAT and CDR2 is FQNNGV. V lost 5 bases and J lost 7; bases outside the gene matches: 9. The CDR3 is 14 residues long.